These 4 T cell receptor beta chains were sequenced from one sample in a study of cytomegalovirus exposure and HLA in healthy donors (dated by TCRdb to about 2017). Libraries came from the immunoSEQ multiplex PCR assay. The multiplex PCR relied on a mix of 60 forward primers for TCR Vbeta segments and 13 reverse primers for TCR Jbeta segments. TCRdb re-hosts the immuneACCESS table, in-frame sequences only. Its copies lack some clones; in the studies checked, an unresolved V gene accounts for under half of them, and the cause for the rest is not known. A total of just over 150,000 clones appear in this sample, around 84% of them only once. The ten biggest clones cover around 2% of the sample. Sequencing input: PBMCs. These receptors were taken from a man aged 18 to 30 in good health and CMV-seronegative.

This clone was seen a few times. J is TRBJ2-5 and V is TRBV6-1; 10 bases are shared with TRBD1. Germline V gives CDR1 MNHNS, CDR2 SASEGT. The CDR3 covers 16 residues. With 4 bases clipped from V and 0 bases from J, the junction kept 5 bases outside the gene matches. CDR3 DNA sequence: TGTGCCAGCAGTGTACGGGACAGGGGTTACCAAGAGACCCAGTACTTC. This sequence encodes CASSVRDRGYQETQYF.

This chain connects TRBV2 to TRBJ2-7; 7 nucleotides match TRBD1. Germline CDR1 and CDR2: SNHLY and FYNNEI. The CDR3 spans 14 residues. J gave up 7 bases and V 6 bases, and 12 bases lay outside the gene matches. The CDR3 coding sequence is TGTGCCAGCAGCCCTGGTGGACAGGAGTTGGAGCAGTACTTC. As protein: CASSPGGQELEQYF. Looking up the rest from reference TRBV2 and TRBJ2-7 gives the full variable domain: EPEVTQTPSHQVTQMGQEVILRCVPISNHLYFYWYRQILGQKVEFLVSFYNNEISEKSEIFDDQFSVERPDGSNFTLKIRSTKLEDSAMYFCASSPGGQELEQYFGPGTRLTVT.

The rearrangement uses TRBV15 and TRBJ1-2; D is possibly TRBD1 (5 bases). V was pared by 2 bases and J by 4 bases, with 14 bases between. The germline V gene encodes CDR1 LNHNV and CDR2 YYDKDF (reference sequence). CDR3 length equals 15 residues. In DNA, the CDR3 is TGTGCCACCAGCAGACTGACAGCCGACGCCTATGGCTACACCTTC. It translates to CATSRLTADAYGYTF.

This chain joins TRBV21-1 and TRBJ1-5; the DNA was not compared with TRBD1, the D call given in the table. TRBV21-1 is a known pseudogene. The CDR3 covers 18 residues. CDR3: CASSPLGQGARGNQPQHF. Written as DNA, the CDR3 is TGTGCCAGCAGTCCCTTAGGACAGGGGGCGCGGGGCAATCAGCCCCAGCATTTT.